This T cell receptor (beta chain) was identified in a study of shared clonotypes between healthy human individuals. As regards this clone: Its matching antigen is unknown. Other DNA sequences of this sample code for an identical CDR3.

Study-level findings and limits: Clonotypes not shared had lower generation probabilities than those common to all four donors. The study generally estimated greater richness for naive than memory subsets.

Profiling relied on immunoSEQ multiplex PCR, and the TCRdb table lists in-frame clones only, not all of them. The sample contains about 2.3 million clones, around 92% of which appear only once. Into CD45RA+ naive and CD45RA-negative memory subsets, the CD4+ cells were split. Input material: naive CD4+ T cells from PBMCs. This sample's subset: CD45RA+ positively selected. The TCR originated in a man aged 18 to 29 in good health. Some clones in this sample may be carry-over from other donors' samples.

For the CDR3, the DNA is TGCGCCAGCAGCGGGACAGGGGGTAATGAAAAACTGTTTTTT. This sequence encodes CASSGTGGNEKLFF. The rearrangement uses TRBV5-1 and TRBJ1-4, with 11 bases that match TRBD1. The CDR3 runs to 14 residues. Germline CDR1 reads SGHRS; CDR2 reads YFSETQ. V dropped 4 bases and J dropped 4; count of bases not matched to a gene: 0.